Presented here are 14 T cell receptor beta chains from one specimen sequenced in a study of cytomegalovirus exposure and HLA in healthy donors. Assay: immunoSEQ multiplex PCR; the TCRdb copy retains only in-frame clones and omits some. The sample contains approximately 300,000 clones, about 90% of which appear only once. The sequenced material came from PBMCs. The receptors stem from a woman in her twenties or thirties in good health and CMV-seropositive.

This rearrangement joins TRBV29-1 to TRBJ1-1, with D possibly matching TRBD1 (6 bases). The CDR3 is 14 amino acids. The germline V gene has CDR1 SQVTM and CDR2 ANQGSEA. The V end was cut by 3 bases, the J end by 1 base, with 12 bases between. The CDR3 DNA reads as TGCAGCGTTGACCCGAGGACAGCGAACACTGAAGCTTTCTTT. Protein product: CSVDPRTANTEAFF.

The chain combines TRBV2 with TRBJ2-7; unclear D gene. The germline V gene has CDR1 SNHLY and CDR2 FYNNEI. V lost 4 bases and J 3 bases, leaving 4 bases between the germline ends. This CDR3 spans 11 amino acids. For the CDR3, the DNA is TGTGCCAGCAGTGTTGTCTACGAGCAGTACTTC. It translates to CASSVVYEQYF.

The chain employs TRBV28 and TRBJ2-7, with TRBD1 matching over 12 bases. The CDR3 covers 15 residues. J lost 5 bases, V lost 5 bases, and 7 bases had no gene match. The germline gives CDR1 MDHEN, CDR2 SYDVKM. CDR3 region: CASSAPGQGADEQYF. In DNA, the CDR3 is TGTGCCAGCAGTGCCCCGGGACAGGGGGCCGACGAGCAGTACTTC.

This clone was detected only once. This chain links TRBV28 with TRBJ2-7; D is ambiguous. Trimming stripped 6 bases from V and 4 bases from J, with 19 bases between. Looked up from germline, CDR1 is MDHEN and CDR2 is SYDVKM. The CDR3 extends over 15 amino acids. This CDR3 is CASRLDISQMYEQYF. CDR3 in DNA: TGTGCCAGCAGGCTCGACATTAGCCAAATGTACGAGCAGTACTTC.

In its sample, this clone was seen once. The CDR3 reads CASSEYRAGAYEQYF. The CDR3 DNA follows: TGCGCCAGCAGTGAGTACCGAGCGGGAGCCTACGAGCAGTACTTC. This rearrangement joins TRBV10-1 to TRBJ2-7; TRBD2 agrees at 8 bases. Germline CDR1 WNHNN, CDR2 SYGVQD (reference sequence). This CDR3 has 15 residues. Unmatched junction bases numbered 4, after V lost 1 base and J lost 2 bases.

This chain links TRBV19 with TRBJ2-1; 8 bases are a match to TRBD2. Germline CDR1 and CDR2: LNHDA and SQIVND (reference sequence). CDR3 length: 15 amino acids. V lost 3 bases to trimming and J lost 2 bases; unmatched junction nucleotides: 3. CDR3 bases: TGTGCCAGTAGTATCAGCGGGGGAACCTACAATGAGCAGTTCTTC. It translates to CASSISGGTYNEQFF.

This chain connects TRBV5-6 to TRBJ1-1; D gene unclear. The V and J ends lost 0 bases and 6 bases respectively, with 9 bases between them. Per germline, CDR1 SGHDT and CDR2 YYEEEE. The CDR3 extends over 13 amino acids. CDR3 sequence reads: CASSLVGKPEAFF. CDR3 bases: TGTGCCAGCAGCTTGGTAGGTAAGCCTGAAGCTTTCTTT.

This clone was observed once. The chain couples TRBV19 to TRBJ1-5, with no clear D. The CDR3 runs 14 residues. Trimming stripped 5 bases from V and 7 bases from J, with 15 bases between. Germline lookup yields CDR1 LNHDA and CDR2 SQIVND (reference sequence). The CDR3 DNA reads as TGTGCCAGTAGTCCCGGTCCGTCCTGGCAGCCCCAGCATTTT. Its protein is CASSPGPSWQPQHF.

This sequence joins TRBV5-1 and TRBJ2-7; TRBD2 matches 14 bases. Germline CDR1 reads SGHRS; CDR2 reads YFSETQ. The CDR3 extends over 18 amino acids. Trimming removed 0 bases from V and 1 base from J; junction bases left unmatched: 6. The DNA of the CDR3 is TGCGCCAGCAGCTTGGGACTAGCGGGGGGGTTTCGGTCCTACGAGCAGTACTTC. It yields the protein CASSLGLAGGFRSYEQYF.

V and J are TRBV9 and TRBJ1-3, with D perhaps TRBD1 (6 bases). V lost 5 bases and J lost 0, with 12 bases in between. Germline V gene lookup returns CDR1 SGDLS and CDR2 YYNGEE. The CDR3 spans 15 residues. CDR3 nucleotides: TGTGCCAGCAGGGATACAGGGAGCTCTGGAAACACCATATATTTT. Translation gives CASRDTGSSGNTIYF. Variable domain in full (rest from reference TRBV9 and TRBJ1-3): DSGVTQTPKHLITATGQRVTLRCSPRSGDLSVYWYQQSLDQGLQFLIQYYNGEERAKGNILERFSAQQFPDLHSELNLSSLELGDSALYFCASRDTGSSGNTIYFGEGSWLTVV.

V gene TRBV28 combines with J gene TRBJ2-7; 12 bases line up with TRBD2. V shed 3 bases, J shed 2 bases, and the junction held 8 bases outside the gene matches. From germline, CDR1 is MDHEN and CDR2 SYDVKM. The CDR3 extends over 17 amino acids. For the CDR3, the DNA is TGTGCCAGCAGTTTCCTAGCGGGAGGGGGTTGGGCCTACGAGCAGTACTTC. It yields the protein CASSFLAGGGWAYEQYF.

Only a few counts were recorded for this clone. The chain has TRBV2 and TRBJ2-1, with 8 bases aligning to TRBD2. The CDR3 has 13 amino acids. Looked up from germline, CDR1 is SNHLY and CDR2 is FYNNEI. The trim removed 4 bases at V and 7 bases at J, leaving 3 bases unmatched. CDR3 bases: TGTGCCAGCAGTGGGACTAGCTGGAATGAGCAGTTCTTC. This codes for CASSGTSWNEQFF.

The V and J genes are TRBV7-2 and TRBJ2-4, with a possible D match to TRBD2 (6 bases). V gave up 1 base and J gave up 6 bases, with 10 bases separating them. The CDR3 loop spans 14 amino acids. Germline lookup yields CDR1 SGHTA and CDR2 FQGNSA. The CDR3 DNA reads as TGTGCCAGCAGCTTAGGTGTCGGGGGAAACATTCAGTACTTC. Translating gives CASSLGVGGNIQYF.

V is TRBV19 and J is TRBJ2-2, with D possibly TRBD1 on 6 matching bases. This CDR3 is 17 amino acids long. CDR1 and CDR2 from the germline V gene are LNHDA and SQIVND (reference sequence). V was pared by 9 bases and J by 7 bases, with 27 bases between. The CDR3 bases are TGTGCCAGCATACAAATTTCCAACAGGGCCAGGGTCGGGGAGCTGTTTTTT. Protein sequence: CASIQISNRARVGELFF.